This TCR beta chain emerged from a study of vaccination effects on CD4 cells after COVID-19. Looking at the study overall: Either the BNT162b2 or mRNA-1273 vaccine was given to participants in two doses. Whole-study findings and limits: Limitations: small convalescent group and missing early post-infection timepoints. Healthy vaccinees had only 1 of 255 vaccine-induced clones cross-react with common cold coronaviruses. Pronounced clonal contraction occurred in clones induced by infection and by vaccine late after vaccination.

CDR3 length equals 13 residues. The V gene's germline CDR1 is LGHNA and CDR2 YNFKEQ. V lost 0 bases, J lost 5 bases, and 8 bases lay in between. In the ViraFEST assay, antigen-specific CD4+ clonotypes were identified by expansion after peptide-pool stimulation. Subsequent to a culture period of less than twelve days, CD4+ T cells were isolated. Vaccinees lacked prior SARS-CoV-2 infection and tested negative for nucleocapsid antibodies. Worth noting for this clone: Its target is not known.

The repertoire was sequenced with immunoSEQ multiplex PCR; TCRdb's copy has only in-frame clones and lacks some. Among fewer than 30,000 clones, approximately 72% were seen once, and the ten largest hold 30%. This clonotype originated in a human donor who received a COVID-19 vaccine. The sample consisted of CD4+ T cells from PBMCs cultured with SARS-CoV-2 spike peptides, taken before COVID-19 vaccination. The genes are TRBV4-2 and TRBJ2-7; D not resolved. The CDR3 is CASSQDGSDEQYF. The CDR3 DNA sequence: TGTGCCAGCAGCCAAGACGGGTCGGACGAGCAGTACTTC.